The 30 T cell receptor beta chains below all came from one sample that was sequenced in a study of CD8 T cells in ankylosing spondylitis. No antigen is known for these receptors. Broader study findings: Made up of fewer than 10 highly homologous variants, a TCR beta motif appeared characteristic of ankylosing spondylitis blood.

TCRdb reprocessed the 5' RACE reads via MiXCR and lists one record per CDR3 protein. Of 400,000 to 450,000 distinct CDR3 sequences in the sample, about 15% are singletons; the top ten hold just over 1%. The specimen sequenced was blood, either unsorted or a sorted T cell fraction (not recorded which). Receptor source: a male donor with ankylosing spondylitis.

This chain connects TRBV12-3 or TRBV12-4 to TRBJ1-1; D is unclear. The CDR3 extends over 15 amino acids. With 6 bases removed from V and 3 bases from J, the gap between germline ends came to 17 bases. The CDR3, as DNA: TGTGCCAGCAGAACTTTGGCGGGCAAGGACACTGAAGCTTTCTTT. Its translation: CASRTLAGKDTEAFF.

This clonotype was seen a few times. This rearrangement joins TRBV6-1 to TRBJ1-5; D may be TRBD1 (5 bases). Germline CDR1 is MNHNS and CDR2 is SASEGT. V was clipped by 2 bases and J by 2 bases, with 7 bases between them. This CDR3 region has 14 residues. Here the CDR3 reads CASSERGRNQPQHF. The CDR3 bases are TGTGCCAGCAGTGAAAGGGGACGCAATCAGCCCCAGCATTTT.

The sample holds a few counts of this clonotype. J is TRBJ2-3 and V is TRBV4-1; D not resolved. The CDR3 spans 14 residues. The V gene's germline CDR1 is MGHRA and CDR2 YSYEKL. V dropped 0 bases and J dropped 0 bases, with 4 bases sitting between them. The CDR3 sequence is CASSQDASTDTQYF. In nucleotides, the CDR3 is TGCGCCAGCAGCCAAGACGCCAGCACAGATACGCAGTATTTT.

The chain uses TRBV3-1 and TRBJ2-7; D could derive from TRBD1 or TRBD2 (5 bases each). The V and J ends lost 3 bases and 5 bases respectively, with 14 bases between them. Germline V gene sequence: CDR1 LGHDT, CDR2 YNNKEL (reference sequence). The CDR3 consists of 14 residues. CDR3 loop: CASSHLAGTHEQYF. The CDR3, as DNA: TGTGCCAGCAGCCATCTGGCAGGGACCCACGAGCAGTACTTC.

This clonotype has a count of ten or more. The chain employs TRBV5-1 and TRBJ2-1; 7 bases align to TRBD2. V lost 4 bases and J lost 14; bases outside the gene matches: 12. Looked up from germline, CDR1 is SGHRS and CDR2 is YFSETQ. The CDR3 is 13 amino acids. CDR3 bases: TGCGCCAGCAGCGCGGAACCTTCCCTAGCGGAGTTCTTC. Its translation: CASSAEPSLAEFF. Supplemented by reference TRBV5-1 and TRBJ2-1, the full variable domain reads KAGVTQTPRYLIKTRGQQVTLSCSPISGHRSVSWYQQTPGQGLQFLFEYFSETQRNKGNFPGRFSGRQFSNSRSEMNVSTLELGDSALYLCASSAEPSLAEFFGPGTRLTVL.

The V call is TRBV4-1, the J call TRBJ2-5, with D uncertain. Germline loops: CDR1 MGHRA, CDR2 YSYEKL. V lost 1 base to trimming and J lost 7 bases, with 13 bases between them. The CDR3 covers 14 residues. The CDR3 DNA sequence: TGCGCCAGCAGCCAAGTTACGAGCCTCGGGACCCAGTACTTC. It encodes CASSQVTSLGTQYF.

This clonotype was seen a handful of times. The rearrangement links TRBV9 to TRBJ1-2; TRBD1 aligns across 8 bases. The V gene's germline CDR1 is SGDLS and CDR2 YYNGEE. CDR3 length: 13 amino acids. The V and J ends lost 0 bases and 7 bases, in that order; junction bases with no gene match: 2. Written as DNA, the CDR3 is TGTGCCAGCAGCGTAGCTACAGGGGGTGGCTACACCTTC. This sequence encodes CASSVATGGGYTF.

The chain employs TRBV12-3 or TRBV12-4 and TRBJ2-2, with D unresolved. V shed 7 bases and J shed 8 bases, with 11 bases lying between them. The CDR3 runs 12 residues. The CDR3 region is CASILPWGELFF. DNA of the CDR3: TGTGCCAGCATTCTACCCTGGGGGGAGCTGTTTTTT.

This clonotype appeared a few times. The J gene is TRBJ2-5, the V gene TRBV7-2; the match to TRBD1 covers 7 bases. Germline assignment: CDR1 SGHTA and CDR2 FQGNSA. CDR3 length equals 14 residues. The J segment lost 6 bases and the V segment lost 1 base, leaving 5 bases of the junction unmatched. CDR3 DNA sequence: TGTGCCAGCAGCTTAGACGGGACAGCCAAGACCCAGTACTTC. Protein: CASSLDGTAKTQYF.

This clonotype was counted ten times or more. V usage is TRBV29-1 and J usage is TRBJ2-5; the match to TRBD1 covers 8 bases. V lost 6 bases to trimming and J lost 3 bases; unmatched junction nucleotides: 9. Germline CDR1 reads SQVTM; CDR2 reads ANQGSEA. The CDR3 has 14 residues. CDR3 sequence (DNA): TGCAGCGTCGCTCCGGGACAGGTCGAAGAGACCCAGTACTTC. This codes for CSVAPGQVEETQYF.

This clonotype was detected ten times or more. J is TRBJ2-1 and V is TRBV11-1; 8 positions agree with TRBD2. There are 18 residues in the CDR3. Trimming removed 4 bases from V and 0 bases from J; junction bases left unmatched: 11. Germline CDR1 and CDR2: SGHAT and FQDESV (reference sequence). CDR3 nucleotides: TGTGCCAGCAGCTCCACCCGAACTAGCGGACTCTCCTACAATGAGCAGTTCTTC. Translated, it gives CASSSTRTSGLSYNEQFF.

In its sample, this clonotype was seen a few times. The V call is TRBV7-6, the J call TRBJ2-3; TRBD2 aligns across 8 bases. With V trimmed by 3 bases and J by 1 base, 3 bases remained unmatched. CDR1 is SGHVS, CDR2 FNYEAQ, per germline. There are 15 residues in the CDR3. This chain's CDR3 is CASSFSGDGTDTQYF. As DNA, the CDR3 is TGTGCCAGCAGCTTTAGCGGGGATGGCACAGATACGCAGTATTTT.

This rearrangement joins TRBV20-1 to TRBJ2-1; TRBD2 matches 8 bases. The CDR3 consists of 14 residues. CDR1 is DFQATT and CDR2 is SNEGSKA in the germline V gene (reference sequence). The trim removed 3 bases at V and 5 bases at J, leaving 6 bases unmatched. The CDR3 spells CSASPAGADNEQFF. The CDR3 region has the DNA TGCAGTGCTAGCCCAGCGGGGGCAGACAATGAGCAGTTCTTC.

V and J are TRBV14 and TRBJ2-5; D is unresolved. The CDR3 sequence is 17 residues long. The V end lost 0 bases, the J end lost 1 base, and 15 bases lay between the germline ends. Germline-derived CDR1 and CDR2 are SGHDN and FVKESK. The CDR3: CASSQEVVHLFQETQYF. CDR3 nucleotide sequence: TGTGCCAGCAGCCAAGAGGTAGTACACCTGTTCCAAGAGACCCAGTACTTC.

The V gene is TRBV5-1, the J gene TRBJ2-7; perhaps TRBD1 as D (6 bases). Deletions cut 7 bases from V and 5 bases from J, with 13 bases between. The V gene's germline CDR1 is SGHRS and CDR2 YFSETQ. CDR3 length: 12 amino acids. The CDR3 nucleotides are TGCGCCAGCGGCACAGGGAACCACGAGCAGTACTTC. Translated: CASGTGNHEQYF.

This clonotype was counted between two and nine times. This chain links TRBV11-2 with TRBJ2-1, with D unresolved. This CDR3 is 14 amino acids long. The V gene lost 5 bases and the J gene lost 9 bases, with 17 bases spanning the gap. The germline V gene has CDR1 SGHAT and CDR2 FQNNGV. CDR3 sequence reads: CASSVTTGVGEQFF. The CDR3 nucleotides are TGTGCCAGCAGCGTCACTACTGGGGTGGGTGAGCAGTTCTTC.

This clonotype has only a few counts. The gene calls are TRBV6-5 and TRBJ2-7, with TRBD2 matching 15 bases. Germline values: CDR1 MNHEY, CDR2 SVGAGI. This CDR3 is 18 amino acids long. The ends lost 3 bases at V and 1 base at J; junction bases unmatched: 7. The CDR3 sequence is CASSYGPGLAGGSYEQYF. CDR3 sequence (DNA): TGTGCCAGCAGTTATGGACCGGGACTAGCGGGAGGTTCCTACGAGCAGTACTTC.

In this sample, this clonotype turned up a few times. The J gene is TRBJ1-4, the V gene TRBV6-5, with D perhaps TRBD1 (6 bases). Germline CDR1 reads MNHEY; CDR2 reads SVGAGI. The CDR3 runs 14 residues. With 2 bases removed from V and 7 bases from J, the gap between germline ends came to 11 bases. CDR3 in amino acids: CASSYGQIGEKLFF. The CDR3 bases are TGTGCCAGCAGTTACGGACAGATCGGTGAAAAACTGTTTTTT.

This chain joins TRBV30 and TRBJ2-3; unclear D gene. The V and J ends lost 5 bases and 3 bases respectively, with 12 bases between them. Germline V gene lookup returns CDR1 GTSNPN and CDR2 SVGIG (reference sequence). This CDR3 has 13 residues. Written as DNA, the CDR3 is TGTGCCTGGGGGCCGGGTAGGACAGATACGCAGTATTTT. It codes for CAWGPGRTDTQYF.

This clonotype has just a few counts. The DNA of the CDR3 is TGCGCCAGCAGCTTGAGGTTAGGGGCCAATGAAAAACTGTTTTTT. Amino acids: CASSLRLGANEKLFF. V and J are TRBV5-1 and TRBJ1-4, with a tentative D call TRBD1 (5 bases). The CDR3 loop spans 15 amino acids. The germline V gene has CDR1 SGHRS and CDR2 YFSETQ. V gave up 1 base and J gave up 5 bases, with 12 bases separating them.

This clonotype was recorded at least ten times. The chain is built from TRBV5-1 and TRBJ2-4; tentative D call: TRBD2 (5 bases). The CDR3 is made up of 14 amino acids. V shed 4 bases and J shed 5 bases, with 13 bases lying between them. Germline V gene data show CDR1 as SGHRS and CDR2 as YFSETQ. The CDR3 region has the DNA TGCGCCAGCAGCCCGGGTGTCGGGGAAAACATTCAGTACTTC. Translating gives CASSPGVGENIQYF.

The rearrangement uses TRBV11-1 and TRBJ2-2, with D perhaps matching TRBD2 (6 bases). Per the germline V gene, CDR1 is SGHAT and CDR2 is FQDESV (reference sequence). V lost 5 bases to trimming and J lost 0 bases, with 22 bases between them. The CDR3 length is 19 residues. The CDR3 coding sequence is TGTGCCAGCAGCCCCCAGGGCCCCGGGGGACCAACGAACACCGGGGAGCTGTTTTTT. This sequence encodes CASSPQGPGGPTNTGELFF.

The chain is built from TRBV29-1 and TRBJ1-1; the match to TRBD1 covers 7 bases. Germline V CDR1 and CDR2: SQVTM, ANQGSEA. V was pared by 8 bases and J by 6 bases, with 9 bases of the junction left unmatched. The CDR3 runs 12 residues. CDR3 nucleotide sequence: TGCAGCATAGGGACAGTCGGCTCTGAAGCTTTCTTT. As protein: CSIGTVGSEAFF.

This clonotype was found a few times. The CDR3: CASSTGTSLGANVLTF. CDR3 coding DNA: TGCGCCAGCAGCACCGGGACTTCTCTGGGGGCCAACGTCCTGACTTTC. J is TRBJ2-6 and V is TRBV5-1; maybe TRBD2 (6 bases). Trimming took 4 bases from V and 4 from J, leaving 15 bases between them. Germline lookup yields CDR1 SGHRS and CDR2 YFSETQ. This CDR3 is built from 16 residues.

The V gene is TRBV7-9, the J gene TRBJ1-1, with D hard to call. There are 16 residues in the CDR3. Germline V CDR1 and CDR2: SEHNR, FQNEAQ (reference sequence). V dropped 5 bases and J dropped 0 bases, with 16 bases sitting between them. The CDR3 coding sequence is TGTGCCAGCAGCCTCTTGGCAGTCGTTATGAACACTGAAGCTTTCTTT. The encoded protein is CASSLLAVVMNTEAFF.

This clonotype was seen a handful of times. The chain recombines TRBV20-1 with TRBJ2-4, with TRBD2 as a possible D gene (6 bases). Germline assignment: CDR1 DFQATT and CDR2 SNEGSKA (reference sequence). CDR3 length: 14 amino acids. V was trimmed by 6 bases and J by 7 bases, leaving 19 bases between them. The CDR3: CSATPSGSGNIQYF. CDR3 coding DNA: TGCAGTGCCACCCCGTCCGGGAGTGGCAACATTCAGTACTTC.

The chain joins TRBV6-5 to TRBJ1-2; D not certain. The V end was cut by 0 bases, the J end by 8 bases, with 13 bases between. CDR1 is MNHEY and CDR2 is SVGAGI in the germline V gene. CDR3 length equals 14 residues. This chain's CDR3 is CASSYSRTGGGYTF. DNA of the CDR3: TGTGCCAGCAGTTACTCGAGGACGGGCGGGGGCTACACCTTC.

This clonotype showed up just a few times. This chain joins TRBV12-3 or TRBV12-4 and TRBJ2-7; D possibly corresponds to TRBD2 (5 bases). The CDR3 spans 14 residues. V shed 7 bases and J shed 0 bases, with 13 bases lying between them. In DNA, the CDR3 is TGTGCCAGCAATTACCTAGGGAGCTCCTACGAGCAGTACTTC. It codes for CASNYLGSSYEQYF.

This clonotype was recorded a few times. The chain is built from TRBV12-3 or TRBV12-4 and TRBJ1-1; 9 nucleotides align to TRBD1. The CDR3 spans 13 residues. The V and J ends lost 3 bases and 6 bases, in that order; junction bases with no gene match: 2. The CDR3 DNA is TGTGCCAGCAGTTTCAGGGACAGGGCTGAAGCTTTCTTT. This encodes CASSFRDRAEAFF.

The chain links TRBV12-3 or TRBV12-4 to TRBJ1-1; D is unclear. Deletions cut 7 bases from V and 0 bases from J, with 12 bases between. The CDR3 consists of 14 residues. This chain's CDR3 is CASTPRAVNTEAFF. The CDR3 bases are TGTGCCAGCACCCCTCGGGCAGTGAACACTGAAGCTTTCTTT.